This TCR beta chain emerged from a study of cytomegalovirus exposure and HLA in healthy donors. Findings and limits, study-wide: A later analysis reportedly found fewer N-insertions in an Asian-associated ancestry cluster than the roughly 680-donor mean. The records held CMV serostatus as the only immune exposure information.

This PCR relied on a set of 60 Vbeta primers and 13 Jbeta primers. Sequencing was performed with immunoSEQ multiplex PCR; in TCRdb, only in-frame clones are kept and a portion is missing. The data contain about 150,000 clones, roughly three quarters of them singletons. The table lists this clone with a few counts. The antigen is unknown. Germline V gives CDR1 SGHRS, CDR2 YFSETQ. The V and J ends lost 4 bases and 7 bases, in that order; junction bases with no gene match: 9. This CDR3 is 16 amino acids long. This sequence originates from a man aged 25-45 years in good health and CMV-seropositive. The V call is TRBV5-1, the J call TRBJ2-1, with 12 positions matching TRBD2. The sequenced material came from PBMCs. CDR3 in DNA: TGCGCCAGCAGCCCCGGGCTAGCGGGAGGGGTGAATGAGCAGTTCTTC. This translates into CASSPGLAGGVNEQFF.